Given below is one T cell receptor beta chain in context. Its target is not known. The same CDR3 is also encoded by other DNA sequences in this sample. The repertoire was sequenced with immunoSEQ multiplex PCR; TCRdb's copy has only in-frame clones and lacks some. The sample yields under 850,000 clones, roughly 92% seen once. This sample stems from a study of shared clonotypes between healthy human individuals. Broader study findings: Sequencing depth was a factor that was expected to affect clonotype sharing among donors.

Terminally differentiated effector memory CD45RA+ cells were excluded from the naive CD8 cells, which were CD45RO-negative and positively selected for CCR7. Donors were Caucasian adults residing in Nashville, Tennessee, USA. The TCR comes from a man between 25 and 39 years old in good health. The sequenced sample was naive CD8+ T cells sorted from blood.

CDR3 amino acids: CASSLGDTQYF. CDR3 in DNA: TGTGCCAGCAGTTTAGGTGATACGCAGTATTTT. The V call is TRBV27, the J call TRBJ2-3; D ambiguous. The V and J ends lost 2 bases and 6 bases respectively, with 3 bases between them. This CDR3 is built from 11 residues. CDR1 and CDR2 (germline): MNHEY, SMNVEV (reference sequence).